Listed below are T cell receptor beta chains from one sample, sequenced in a study of T cell changes during pregnancy in multiple sclerosis. The data were produced by immunoSEQ multiplex PCR, yet TCRdb's version contains in-frame clones alone and is incomplete. The sample holds roughly 39,000 clones, approximately 92% seen once. The starting material was CD8+ T cells from peripheral blood mononuclear cells, obtained after pregnancy. The receptors originated from a female donor with multiple sclerosis, enrolled in a pregnancy study. Both conserved end residues are part of each CDR3. Each record gives: J gene, CDR3 length, clone size, V gene, D gene, CDR3 protein, CDR3 DNA. D genes are given only for firm matches. Clone size is stated in some rows and not others, as once, few, many or a class when expanded.

TRBJ2-5,16,NA,TRBV27,NA,CASSPFRGGLQETQYF,TGTGCCAGCAGTCCTTTTAGGGGGGGTCTCCAAGAGACCCAGTACTTC
TRBJ1-2,10,NA,TRBV10-3,NA,CATLSYGYTF,TGTGCCACCCTTTCCTATGGCTACACCTTC
TRBJ2-5,18,NA,TRBV30,TRBD1,CAWSAAPGQGKGLGTQYF,TGTGCCTGGAGTGCAGCCCCCGGACAGGGAAAAGGACTCGGGACCCAGTACTTC
TRBJ1-2,16,once,TRBV19,TRBD1,CASSMYRGQEIYGYTF,TGTGCCAGTAGTATGTATAGGGGACAGGAGATCTATGGCTACACCTTC
TRBJ1-3,20,NA,TRBV5-1,NA,CASSLPQTGRSHFSGNTIYF,TGCGCCAGCAGCTTGCCCCAAACAGGGCGATCCCACTTCTCTGGAAACACCATATATTTT
TRBJ2-7,17,once,TRBV7-6,NA,CASSQLHPSSTKDEQYF,TGTGCCAGCAGCCAACTCCATCCCTCTAGCACGAAGGACGAGCAGTACTTC
TRBJ2-7,15,NA,TRBV28,TRBD2,CASSTPLAGAYEQYF,TGTGCCAGCAGTACACCACTAGCGGGGGCCTACGAGCAGTACTTC
TRBJ2-5,14,NA,TRBV2,NA,CASIALADRETQYF,TGTGCCAGCATTGCACTAGCTGATCGAGAGACCCAGTACTTC
TRBJ1-2,16,NA,TRBV19,NA,CASSLSPGPGGYGYTF,TGTGCCAGTAGCCTATCTCCGGGACCCGGGGGCTATGGCTACACCTTC
TRBJ1-2,15,NA,TRBV9,NA,CASSVGGGLSYGYTF,TGTGCCAGCAGCGTAGGGGGAGGACTCTCCTATGGCTACACCTTC
TRBJ2-7,13,NA,TRBV19,TRBD1,CASSIGQGPEQYF,TGTGCCAGTAGTATTGGACAGGGCCCCGAGCAGTACTTC
TRBJ1-1,16,NA,TRBV27,TRBD1,CASSSPRTGRGTEAFF,TGTGCCAGCAGTTCCCCCCGGACAGGGAGGGGCACTGAAGCTTTCTTT
TRBJ2-2,17,NA,TRBV15,TRBD2,CATSVFPTSVNTGELFF,TGTGCCACCAGCGTCTTCCCCACTAGCGTGAACACCGGGGAGCTGTTTTTT
TRBJ1-2,14,NA,TRBV28,TRBD1,CASTTRQGLYGYTF,TGTGCCAGCACCACGCGACAGGGCCTCTATGGCTACACCTTC
TRBJ2-7,15,NA,TRBV27,TRBD1,CASSSTGTGGYEQYF,TGTGCCAGCAGTTCGACCGGGACAGGGGGGTACGAGCAGTACTTC
TRBJ2-1,18,NA,TRBV13,NA,CASSLYGRLHSSYNEQFF,TGTGCCAGCAGCTTATACGGCAGGCTACATAGCTCCTACAATGAGCAGTTCTTC
TRBJ2-1,17,NA,TRBV27,TRBD2,CASSLGGLAPSYNEQFF,TGTGCCAGCAGTTTAGGCGGACTAGCGCCCTCCTACAATGAGCAGTTCTTC
TRBJ1-4,18,NA,TRBV6-1,TRBD1,CASSAGIRGRITNEKLFF,TGTGCCAGCAGTGCGGGCATCAGGGGGCGAATAACTAATGAAAAACTGTTTTTT
TRBJ2-7,14,NA,TRBV5-4,NA,CASSLDLRNYEQYF,TGTGCCAGCAGCTTGGATCTACGAAACTACGAGCAGTACTTC
TRBJ2-6,17,NA,TRBV6-4,NA,CASSDSVGGSGANVLTF,TGTGCCAGCAGTGACTCCGTAGGGGGCTCTGGGGCCAACGTCCTGACTTTC